Presented here are 29 T cell receptor beta chains from one specimen sequenced in a study of regulatory T cells in long-lasting Graves disease. Time point meaning: persistent/refractory GD, antithyroid drugs over 5 years with positive TRAb. Extracted PBMC RNA gave rise to the TCR library. TCR beta libraries were built with iRepertoire HTBI primers and Arm-PCR of CDR3 regions. From the multiplex PCR reads, TCRdb called clonotypes with MiXCR, one entry per CDR3 protein. The sample gives 600,000 to 850,000 distinct CDR3 sequences, about 30% of which show up once; around 42% is in the top ten. The specimen was peripheral blood mononuclear cells (PBMCs), collected when the disease was refractory, from a patient treated with antithyroid drugs. The receptors were sampled from a female donor with Graves disease.

This clonotype was seen more than once but under ten times. The chain has TRBV6-2 or TRBV6-3 and TRBJ1-2; the D gene is possibly TRBD1 (6 bases). V lost 0 bases and J lost 8, with 10 bases in between. The germline V gene encodes CDR1 MNHEY and CDR2 SVGEGT. The CDR3 totals 13 residues. CDR3 amino acids: CASSYSTGVGYTF. The CDR3 DNA reads as TGTGCCAGCAGTTACTCGACAGGTGTCGGCTACACCTTC.

This clonotype showed up just a few times. The V and J genes are TRBV13 and TRBJ2-6; no definite D call. In germline, CDR1 is PRHDT, CDR2 FYEKMQ (reference sequence). There are 13 residues in the CDR3. Trimming stripped 5 bases from V and 2 bases from J, with 4 bases between. The CDR3 sequence is CASSPPGANVLTF. CDR3 DNA: TGTGCCAGCAGCCCCCCTGGGGCCAACGTCCTGACTTTC.

This clonotype was observed at least ten times. The chain joins TRBV2 to TRBJ1-1, with D perhaps TRBD1 (6 bases). Trimming left V 3 bases short and J 0 bases short, with 14 bases between. Germline CDR1 is SNHLY and CDR2 is FYNNEI. The CDR3 has 16 residues. The CDR3: CASSDPRGAVNTEAFF. The CDR3, as DNA: TGTGCCAGCAGTGACCCGCGGGGGGCAGTGAACACTGAAGCTTTCTTT. Full variable domain (outside the CDR3, taken from reference TRBV2 and TRBJ1-1): EPEVTQTPSHQVTQMGQEVILRCVPISNHLYFYWYRQILGQKVEFLVSFYNNEISEKSEIFDDQFSVERPDGSNFTLKIRSTKLEDSAMYFCASSDPRGAVNTEAFFGQGTRLTVV.

This chain uses TRBV6-1 with TRBJ2-7; D remains ambiguous. V shed 6 bases and J shed 5 bases, with 8 bases lying between them. Germline lookup yields CDR1 MNHNS and CDR2 SASEGT. This CDR3 region has 11 residues. The chain's CDR3 is CASSTRDEQYF. As DNA, the CDR3 is TGTGCCAGCAGCACCAGAGACGAGCAGTACTTC.

This clonotype has a handful of counts. The V and J genes are TRBV27 and TRBJ2-7, with D perhaps given as TRBD1 or TRBD2 (6 bases each). Germline CDR1 and CDR2: MNHEY and SMNVEV (reference sequence). The CDR3 loop spans 12 amino acids. V lost 10 bases and J lost 4, with 14 bases in between. Here the CDR3 DNA reads TGTGCCATCACAACAGGGAGGTACGAGCAGTACTTC. This sequence encodes CAITTGRYEQYF.

The rearrangement uses TRBV11-2 and TRBJ1-2; 8 bases agree with TRBD1. CDR3 length: 15 residues. After removal of 4 bases from V and 5 bases from J, the junction contained 9 bases not matched to a gene. Germline CDR1 reads SGHAT; CDR2 reads FQNNGV. The CDR3 region is CASSSNRDRPYGYTF. CDR3 sequence (DNA): TGTGCCAGCAGCTCCAACCGGGACAGGCCATATGGCTACACCTTC.

The chain has TRBV19 and TRBJ2-4; perhaps TRBD1 as D (5 bases). This CDR3 is built from 12 residues. V dropped 5 bases and J dropped 8 bases, with 10 bases sitting between them. Germline values: CDR1 LNHDA, CDR2 SQIVND (reference sequence). The CDR3 sequence: CASSSDSDIQYF. As DNA, the CDR3 is TGTGCCAGTAGTTCTGACAGCGACATTCAGTACTTC.

As concerns this clonotype: A junction end diverges from the germline sequence, so it may reflect a read error. The rearrangement links TRBV5-1 to TRBJ2-7, with D possibly called TRBD1 or TRBD2 (7 bases each). Germline CDR1 SGHRS, CDR2 YFSETQ. This CDR3 has 15 residues. CDR3 sequence (DNA): TGTGCCAGCAGCGCCCTTGCAGGGGGGGAATACGAGCAGTACTTC. Its protein is CASSALAGGEYEQYF.

A single count supports this clonotype. The chain carries TRBV15 and TRBJ1-2, with 8 bases that match TRBD1. The CDR3 totals 15 residues. Trimming removed 1 base from V and 5 bases from J; junction bases left unmatched: 6. CDR1 and CDR2 from the germline V gene are LNHNV and YYDKDF (reference sequence). CDR3 sequence: CATSRVDRAGYGYTF. For the CDR3, the DNA is TGTGCCACCAGCAGAGTGGACAGGGCTGGGTATGGCTACACCTTC.

The chain combines TRBV27 with TRBJ1-6; D not certain. The CDR3 runs 17 residues. Trimming cost V 0 bases and J 9 bases, with 18 bases left between them. Germline V gene sequence: CDR1 MNHEY, CDR2 SMNVEV (reference sequence). The CDR3 coding sequence is TGTGCCAGCAGTTTATCGATAAGGCCCGGCGGGATTTCACCCCTCCACTTT. Encoded protein: CASSLSIRPGGISPLHF.

This clonotype was counted only a few times. V is TRBV12-3 or TRBV12-4 and J is TRBJ2-5, with 9 bases identical to TRBD1. The CDR3 covers 16 residues. After removal of 10 bases from V and 5 bases from J, the junction contained 17 bases not matched to a gene. CDR3 sequence: CATYVVAGTGYETQYF. The CDR3 coding sequence is TGTGCCACCTATGTTGTTGCCGGGACAGGGTATGAGACCCAGTACTTC.

The chain recombines TRBV28 with TRBJ1-1, with D possibly being TRBD1 (5 bases). From germline, CDR1 is MDHEN and CDR2 SYDVKM. Deletions cut 6 bases from V and 12 bases from J, with 17 bases between. The CDR3 is 12 residues long. This CDR3 reads CASRQERGRSFF. For the CDR3, the DNA is TGTGCCAGCAGGCAAGAAAGGGGTAGGTCTTTCTTT.

Ten or more counts support this clonotype. The J gene is TRBJ1-1, the V gene TRBV2; D is unresolved. Per germline, CDR1 SNHLY and CDR2 FYNNEI. V was clipped by 2 bases and J by 5 bases, with 6 bases between them. There are 12 residues in the CDR3. CDR3 residues: CASSERRTEAFF. The CDR3 DNA reads TGTGCCAGCAGTGAAAGGCGGACTGAAGCTTTCTTT.

This sequence joins TRBV11-2 and TRBJ2-7, with 11 nucleotides matching TRBD2. Trimming removed 5 bases from V and 1 base from J; junction bases left unmatched: 19. The germline gives CDR1 SGHAT, CDR2 FQNNGV. This CDR3 comprises 20 residues. The CDR3 is CASSVRGTVLSGRDSYEQYF. The CDR3 region has the DNA TGTGCCAGCAGCGTACGGGGGACAGTACTTAGCGGGAGGGATTCCTACGAGCAGTACTTC.

The table lists this clonotype with a few counts. V gene TRBV19 combines with J gene TRBJ1-5; D is unclear. The CDR3 contains 13 residues. From germline, CDR1 is LNHDA and CDR2 SQIVND (reference sequence). Trimming removed 3 bases at V and 7 bases at J, with 10 bases between. In nucleotides, the CDR3 is TGTGCCAGTAGTATTCAGGCTGGGCAGCCCCAGCATTTT. Translating gives CASSIQAGQPQHF.

This clonotype was picked up a small number of times. The rearrangement links TRBV6-2 or TRBV6-3 to TRBJ2-5; TRBD1 is a possible D gene (5 bases). The CDR3 is 15 amino acids. Germline CDR1 and CDR2: MNHEY and SVGEGT. The V end lost 2 bases, the J end lost 4 bases, and 14 bases lay between the germline ends. CDR3 protein: CASSYETVGRETQYF. As DNA, the CDR3 is TGTGCCAGCAGTTACGAGACGGTGGGGCGAGAGACCCAGTACTTC.

V gene TRBV10-3 combines with J gene TRBJ2-1; 9 bases are shared with TRBD1. The CDR3 is 13 amino acids. J was trimmed by 2 bases and V by 8 bases; bases with no gene match: 1. Germline CDR1 reads ENHRY; CDR2 reads SYGVKD. CDR3 DNA: TGTGCCATCTGGACAGGGGCCTACAATGAGCAGTTCTTC. Its protein product is CAIWTGAYNEQFF.

Ten or more counts support this clonotype. The genes are TRBV11-2 and TRBJ1-4; D gene ambiguous. CDR3 length: 16 amino acids. The germline V gene encodes CDR1 SGHAT and CDR2 FQNNGV. The ends were cut back, 0 bases at V and 7 bases at J, with 15 bases in the middle. The CDR3 nucleotides read TGTGCCAGCAGCTTAGAGAGCCCAGGCAGTGGTGAAAAACTGTTTTTT. Its translation: CASSLESPGSGEKLFF.

V is TRBV20-1 and J is TRBJ2-7; possibly TRBD2 for D (6 bases). This CDR3 contains 15 residues. Trimming shortened V by 0 bases and J by 3 bases, and 15 bases separated the two germline ends. Germline-derived CDR1 and CDR2 are DFQATT and SNEGSKA (reference sequence). The CDR3 protein is CSARDLAGLDYEQYF. Here the CDR3 DNA reads TGCAGTGCTAGAGATCTGGCGGGGCTAGACTACGAGCAGTACTTC.

This clonotype was seen only once. In DNA, the CDR3 is TGTGCCAGCAGCCTGACTAGCGGGGGAGGAGGCAATGAGCAGTTCTTC. Protein: CASSLTSGGGGNEQFF. V usage is TRBV14 and J usage is TRBJ2-1; 12 bases fit TRBD2. The CDR3 length is 16 residues. CDR1 and CDR2 (germline): SGHDN, FVKESK. Trimming removed 4 bases from V and 6 bases from J; junction bases left unmatched: 7.

The sample holds a few counts of this clonotype. CDR3 DNA sequence: TGCAGTGCCGCAGTGGATAGCAATCAGCCCCAGCATTTT. Protein product: CSAAVDSNQPQHF. V and J are TRBV20-1 and TRBJ1-5; D gene unclear. V dropped 6 bases and J dropped 0 bases, with 9 bases sitting between them. The CDR3 runs to 13 residues. The germline CDR1 and CDR2 sequences are DFQATT and SNEGSKA (reference sequence).

The rearrangement uses TRBV6-1 and TRBJ1-5; D call uncertain. Germline values: CDR1 MNHNS, CDR2 SASEGT. The V end was cut by 3 bases, the J end by 0 bases, with 9 bases between. The CDR3 spans 15 residues. The CDR3 nucleotides read TGTGCCAGCAGTGATGGAGGGAGTAGCAATCAGCCCCAGCATTTT. The encoded protein is CASSDGGSSNQPQHF.

This chain connects TRBV7-2 to TRBJ2-7; 7 bases match TRBD1. The CDR3 is made up of 14 amino acids. The germline CDR1 and CDR2 sequences are SGHTA and FQGNSA. The junction had 7 bases not matched to a gene; V was cut back by 1 base and J by 7 bases. For the CDR3, the DNA is TGTGCCAGCAGCTTAGAAGGCAGGGGGAGAGAGCAGTACTTC. It is translated as CASSLEGRGREQYF.

This clonotype has at least ten counts. V usage is TRBV7-3 and J usage is TRBJ1-6; the D is unclear. In germline, CDR1 is SGHTA, CDR2 FQGTGA. Deletions cut 1 base from V and 10 bases from J, with 14 bases between. The CDR3 length is 15 residues. In DNA form, the CDR3 reads TGTGCCAGCAGCTTAAGGGAGGGTAGGCGATCACCCCTCCACTTT. Translated: CASSLREGRRSPLHF.

In its sample, this clonotype was seen many times. The V call is TRBV28, the J call TRBJ1-1, with 9 bases matching TRBD1. The CDR3 is 14 amino acids. Germline trimming cut 6 bases from V and 3 bases from J; bases unmatched to any gene: 5. Germline V gene lookup returns CDR1 MDHEN and CDR2 SYDVKM. The CDR3 spells CASSRGTGHTEAFF. The CDR3 bases are TGTGCCAGCAGCCGCGGGACAGGGCACACTGAAGCTTTCTTT.

The CDR3 nucleotides read TGTGCCAGCAGGGTACAGCAGTACCAAGAGACCCAGTACTTC. Translation gives CASRVQQYQETQYF. The chain uses TRBV2 and TRBJ2-5; no firm D call. The germline V gene encodes CDR1 SNHLY and CDR2 FYNNEI. This CDR3 contains 14 residues. V lost 6 bases and J lost 0, with 11 bases in between. The entire variable domain, with the rest obtained from reference TRBV2 and TRBJ2-5, is as follows: EPEVTQTPSHQVTQMGQEVILRCVPISNHLYFYWYRQILGQKVEFLVSFYNNEISEKSEIFDDQFSVERPDGSNFTLKIRSTKLEDSAMYFCASRVQQYQETQYFGPGTRLLVL.

The chain is built from TRBV28 and TRBJ1-2; D might be TRBD1 (6 bases). Germline V gives CDR1 MDHEN, CDR2 SYDVKM. This CDR3 spans 14 amino acids. The V and J ends lost 8 bases and 0 bases respectively, with 13 bases between them. The DNA of the CDR3 is TGTGCCAGCGTTTGGGGGGCGTCTAACTATGGCTACACCTTC. Amino acid sequence: CASVWGASNYGYTF.

The rearrangement joins TRBV7-9 to TRBJ2-5; unclear D gene. In germline, CDR1 is SEHNR, CDR2 FQNEAQ (reference sequence). The V gene lost 0 bases and the J gene lost 0 bases, with 5 bases spanning the gap. The CDR3 is 14 amino acids. The CDR3 here is CASSLADNQETQYF. CDR3 DNA: TGTGCCAGCAGCTTAGCGGATAACCAAGAGACCCAGTACTTC.

The chain joins TRBV19 to TRBJ2-2; D is undetermined. The V gene lost 3 bases and the J gene lost 8 bases, with 13 bases spanning the gap. The germline V gene encodes CDR1 LNHDA and CDR2 SQIVND (reference sequence). This CDR3 has 14 amino acids. The CDR3 DNA is TGTGCCAGTAGTATGTTGGGGTATACGGGGGAGCTGTTTTTT. Translating it yields CASSMLGYTGELFF.